The 2 T cell receptor beta chains below were found in one sample sequenced in a study of regulatory T cells in long-lasting Graves disease. Indicated time point: newly diagnosed GD, antithyroid drugs for less than 3 months. PBMC-derived RNA was used for the TCR library. Through Arm-PCR of CDR3 regions and iRepertoire HTBI primers, TCR beta libraries were built. TCRdb independently ran MiXCR on the multiplex PCR reads; one entry per CDR3 protein. Among 600,000 to 650,000 distinct CDR3 sequences listed, less than 20% were seen once. The same sample was also used in a study of T cells in Graves' hyperthyroidism and ophthalmopathy.

The material sequenced was peripheral blood mononuclear cells (PBMCs), taken at new diagnosis, from a patient treated with antithyroid drugs. These receptors were obtained from a young woman with Graves disease.

This clonotype was seen repeatedly, ten times or more. The chain carries TRBV20-1 and TRBJ2-3; D may be TRBD1 or TRBD2 (5 bases each). Trimming shortened V by 3 bases and J by 2 bases, and 18 bases separated the two germline ends. Germline values: CDR1 DFQATT, CDR2 SNEGSKA (reference sequence). The CDR3 totals 16 residues. The CDR3 DNA reads as TGCAGTGCTAGGTACCGGGACCCCTCGTACACAGATACGCAGTATTTT. As protein: CSARYRDPSYTDTQYF.

This clonotype was recorded at least ten times. The chain couples TRBV15 to TRBJ2-1, with D unresolved. Germline V CDR1 and CDR2: LNHNV, YYDKDF (reference sequence). The CDR3 is 14 residues long. V was trimmed by 2 bases and J by 9 bases, leaving 14 bases between them. CDR3 coding DNA: TGTGCCACCAGCAGACGAAATTTAGACGTTGAGCAGTTCTTC. As protein: CATSRRNLDVEQFF.